One TCR beta chain is described in this entry. Then a second PCR, running about 6 to 11 cycles, was carried out with a sample-barcoded 5' primer and a J-beta primer mix. In TCRdb, the 5' RACE reads were re-called with MiXCR into one record per CDR3 protein. The sample lists 700,000 to 900,000 distinct CDR3 sequences, roughly 26% occurring once. V was shortened by 4 bases and J by 0 bases, with 11 bases between the two germline ends. CDR3 length equals 15 residues. The germline V gene has CDR1 MGHRA and CDR2 YSYEKL. The data were obtained in a study of blood T cells in healthy people across ages. Roughly 9 milliliters of peripheral blood were drawn from each donor. These data were also reused for a study on T cells of mothers and their children. That report adds: Nine systemically healthy Caucasian donors: three mothers, six children. Slightly higher overlap, not significant, was seen in related mother-child pairs than in unrelated pairs.

This rearrangement joins TRBV4-1 to TRBJ2-3, with D tentatively TRBD2 (6 bases). Sequencing was carried out using blood. The receptor comes from a boy younger than 18 in good health. DNA for the CDR3: TGCGCCAGCAGCCCAGGAGGGAGTAGCACAGATACGCAGTATTTT. It yields the protein CASSPGGSSTDTQYF.